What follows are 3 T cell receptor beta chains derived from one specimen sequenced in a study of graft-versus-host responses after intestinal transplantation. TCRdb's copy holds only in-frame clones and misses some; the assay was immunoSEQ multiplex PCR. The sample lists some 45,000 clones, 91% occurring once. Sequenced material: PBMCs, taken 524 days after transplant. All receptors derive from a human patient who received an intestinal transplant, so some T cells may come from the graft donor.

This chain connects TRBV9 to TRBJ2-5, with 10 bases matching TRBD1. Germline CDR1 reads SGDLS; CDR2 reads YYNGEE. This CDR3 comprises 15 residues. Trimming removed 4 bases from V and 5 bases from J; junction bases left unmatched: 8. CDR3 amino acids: CASSPSGTGAETQYF. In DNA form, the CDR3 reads TGTGCCAGCAGCCCTTCTGGGACAGGGGCGGAGACCCAGTACTTC.

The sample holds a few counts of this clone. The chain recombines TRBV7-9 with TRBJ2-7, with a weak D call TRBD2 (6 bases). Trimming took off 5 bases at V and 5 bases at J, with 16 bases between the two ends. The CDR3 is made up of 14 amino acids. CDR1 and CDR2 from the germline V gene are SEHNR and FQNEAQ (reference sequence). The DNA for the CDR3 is TGTGCCAGCAGCCCCATCTCGACTAGTAACGAGCAGTACTTC. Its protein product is CASSPISTSNEQYF.

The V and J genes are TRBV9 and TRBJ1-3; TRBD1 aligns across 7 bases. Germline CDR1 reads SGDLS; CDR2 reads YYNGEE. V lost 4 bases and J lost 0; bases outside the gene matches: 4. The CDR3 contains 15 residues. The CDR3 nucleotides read TGTGCCAGCAGCACACGGACAGGCTCTGGAAACACCATATATTTT. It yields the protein CASSTRTGSGNTIYF.